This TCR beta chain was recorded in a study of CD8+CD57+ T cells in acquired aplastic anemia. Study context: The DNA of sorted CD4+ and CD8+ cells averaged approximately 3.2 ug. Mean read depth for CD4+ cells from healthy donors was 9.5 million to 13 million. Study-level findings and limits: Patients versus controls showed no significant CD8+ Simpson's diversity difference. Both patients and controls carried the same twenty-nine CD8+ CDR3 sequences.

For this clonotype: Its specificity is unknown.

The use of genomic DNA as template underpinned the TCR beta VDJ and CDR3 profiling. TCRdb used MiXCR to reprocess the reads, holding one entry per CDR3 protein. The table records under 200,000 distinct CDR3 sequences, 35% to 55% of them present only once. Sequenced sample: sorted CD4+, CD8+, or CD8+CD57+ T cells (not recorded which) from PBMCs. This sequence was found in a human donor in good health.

CDR3 DNA: TGTGCCATCAGCGACCCAGGTGGGAGGAATGGCTACACCTTC. Translated, it gives CAISDPGGRNGYTF. The chain joins TRBV10-3 to TRBJ1-2, with unresolved D. Trimming took 6 bases from V and 6 from J, leaving 17 bases between them. Germline CDR1 and CDR2: ENHRY and SYGVKD. The CDR3 is made up of 14 amino acids.